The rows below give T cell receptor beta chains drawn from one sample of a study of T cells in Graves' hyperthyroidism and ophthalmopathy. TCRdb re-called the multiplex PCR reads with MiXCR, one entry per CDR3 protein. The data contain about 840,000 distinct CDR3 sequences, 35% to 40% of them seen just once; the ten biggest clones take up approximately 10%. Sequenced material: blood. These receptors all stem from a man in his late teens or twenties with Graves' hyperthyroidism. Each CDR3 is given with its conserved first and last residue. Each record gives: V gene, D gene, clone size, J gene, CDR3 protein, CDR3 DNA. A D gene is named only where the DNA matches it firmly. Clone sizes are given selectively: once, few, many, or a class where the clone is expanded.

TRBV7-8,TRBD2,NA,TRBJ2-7,CASRPRGLASHEQYF,TGTGCCAGCAGACCGCGGGGACTAGCGTCCCACGAGCAGTACTTC
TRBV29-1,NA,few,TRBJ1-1,CSVEDGDRGYNEQFF,TGCAGCGTTGAAGATGGGGACCGGGGCTACAATGAGCAGTTCTTT
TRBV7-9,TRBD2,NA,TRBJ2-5,CASSRGLAGFQETQYF,TGTGCCAGCAGCCGGGGACTAGCGGGGTTCCAAGAGACCCAGTACTTC
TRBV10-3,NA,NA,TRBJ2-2,CTISDENPSPGELFF,TGTACCATCAGTGATGAGAACCCCAGTCCCGGGGAGCTGTTTTTT
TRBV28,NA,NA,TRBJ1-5,CASSSEGFGASNQPQHF,TGTGCCAGCAGTTCTGAGGGTTTCGGCGCTAGCAATCAGCCCCAGCATTTT
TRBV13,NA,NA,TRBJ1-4,CASSLGPRSGEGKKLFF,TGTGCCAGCAGCTTAGGCCCAAGAAGCGGAGAGGGGAAAAAACTGTTTTTT
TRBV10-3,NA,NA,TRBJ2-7,CAISESGTTYEQYF,TGTGCCATCAGTGAGTCCGGGACAACCTACGAGCAGTACTTC
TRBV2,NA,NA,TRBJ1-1,CASSMGPDTFF,TGTGCCAGCAGTATGGGCCCCGACACTTTCTTT
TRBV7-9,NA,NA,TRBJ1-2,CASSLGGVATAPYGYTF,TGTGCCAGCAGCTTAGGAGGTGTGGCGACAGCGCCCTATGGCTACACCTTC
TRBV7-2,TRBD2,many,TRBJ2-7,CASSARLAGGGWQYF,TGTGCCAGCAGCGCCAGACTAGCGGGAGGAGGTTGGCAGTACTTC
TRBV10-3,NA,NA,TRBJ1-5,CASSLSGPGHNSNQPQHF,TGTGCCAGCAGCCTGAGCGGACCGGGACACAATAGCAATCAGCCCCAGCATTTT
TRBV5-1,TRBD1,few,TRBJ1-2,CASSFAGGDYGYTF,TGCGCCAGCAGCTTTGCAGGGGGCGATTATGGCTACACCTTC
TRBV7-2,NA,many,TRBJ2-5,CASSSSIQETQYF,TGTGCCAGCAGCTCCAGCATCCAAGAGACCCAGTACTTC
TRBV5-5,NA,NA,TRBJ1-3,CASSFRNSGNTIYF,TGTGCCAGCAGCTTTAGGAACTCTGGAAACACCATATATTTT
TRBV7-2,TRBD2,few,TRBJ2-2,CASSSRRGLAGNTGELFF,TGTGCCAGCAGCTCCAGAAGGGGACTAGCGGGGAACACCGGGGAGCTGTTTTTT
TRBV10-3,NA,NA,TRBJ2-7,CAINYPGEQYF,TGTGCCATTAACTACCCCGGGGAGCAGTACTTC
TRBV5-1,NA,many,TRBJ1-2,CASIGGDYGYTF,TGCGCCAGCATCGGGGGTGACTATGGCTACACCTTC
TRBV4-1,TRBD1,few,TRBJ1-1,CASSRGGQGGPEAFF,TGCGCCAGCAGCCGCGGGGGACAGGGTGGACCTGAAGCTTTCTTT
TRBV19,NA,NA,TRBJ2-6,CASRSGGLPNVLTF,TGTGCCAGTAGATCCGGGGGGCTCCCCAACGTCCTGACTTTC
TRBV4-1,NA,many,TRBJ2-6,CASSVRDSGANVLTF,TGCGCCAGCAGCGTCCGGGACTCTGGGGCCAACGTCCTGACTTTC
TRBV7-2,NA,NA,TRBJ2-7,CASNLGGFYEQYF,TGTGCCAGCAACTTGGGAGGATTCTACGAGCAGTACTTC
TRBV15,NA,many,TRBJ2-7,CATSRSQHYEQYF,TGTGCCACCAGCAGATCACAGCATTACGAGCAGTACTTC
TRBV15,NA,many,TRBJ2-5,CATGGVREETQYF,TGTGCCACCGGAGGGGTGCGAGAGGAGACCCAGTACTTC
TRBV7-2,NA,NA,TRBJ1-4,CASSQGRSNEKLFF,TGCGCCAGCAGCCAGGGCAGAAGTAATGAAAAACTGTTTTTT
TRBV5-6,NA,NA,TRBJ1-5,CASSLRTLGSNQPQHF,TGTGCCAGCAGCTTAAGGACGCTAGGCAGCAATCAGCCCCAGCATTTT
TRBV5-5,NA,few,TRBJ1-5,CASSPTFRQPQHF,TGTGCCAGCAGCCCGACTTTCCGCCAGCCCCAGCATTTT
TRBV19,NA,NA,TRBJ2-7,CASSSPTSYYEQYF,TGTGCCAGTAGTTCTCCTACTAGCTACTACGAGCAGTACTTC
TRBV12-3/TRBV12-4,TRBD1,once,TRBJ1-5,CASRSTGGGQPQHF,TGTGCCAGCAGATCGACAGGGGGCGGGCAGCCCCAGCATTTT
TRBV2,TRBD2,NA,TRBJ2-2,CASTGLAGSNTGELFF,TGTGCCAGCACCGGACTAGCGGGGAGCAACACCGGGGAGCTGTTTTTT
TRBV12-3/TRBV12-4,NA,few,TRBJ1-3,CASSLARGSGNTIYF,TGTGCCAGCAGTTTAGCGAGGGGCTCTGGAAACACCATATATTTT
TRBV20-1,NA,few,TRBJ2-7,CSAKDQRDYEQYF,TGCAGTGCTAAAGACCAAAGGGACTACGAGCAGTACTTC
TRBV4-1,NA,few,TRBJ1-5,CASSQVQRQSNQPQHF,TGCGCCAGCAGCCAAGTCCAAAGACAAAGCAATCAGCCCCAGCATTTT
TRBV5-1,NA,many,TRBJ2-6,CASSLDARAGANVLTF,TGCGCCAGCAGCTTGGACGCCAGGGCTGGGGCCAACGTCCTGACTTTC
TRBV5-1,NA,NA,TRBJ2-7,CASTEQAHEQYF,TGCGCCAGCACCGAACAGGCGCACGAGCAGTACTTC
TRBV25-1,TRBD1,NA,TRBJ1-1,CASSDFDHYSRTGGLNTEAFF,TGTGCCAGCAGTGACTTCGACCACTACTCTCGGACAGGGGGCTTGAACACTGAAGCTTTCTTT
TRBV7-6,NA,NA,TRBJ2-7,CASSFPMDEQYF,TGTGCCAGCAGCTTCCCCATGGACGAGCAGTACTTC
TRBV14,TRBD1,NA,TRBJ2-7,CASSQGDSNEQYF,TGTGCCAGCAGCCAAGGGGACAGCAACGAGCAGTACTTC
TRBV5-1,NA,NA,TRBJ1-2,CASSHGTLYGYTF,TGCGCCAGCAGCCACGGGACTCTCTATGGCTACACCTTC
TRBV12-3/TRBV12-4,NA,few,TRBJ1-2,CASSFGLAPGIGYTF,TGTGCCAGCAGTTTTGGTTTGGCCCCAGGCATTGGCTACACCTTC
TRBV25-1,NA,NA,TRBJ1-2,CASSLEQGNIGYTF,TGTGCCAGCAGTCTCGAACAGGGAAATATTGGCTACACCTTC
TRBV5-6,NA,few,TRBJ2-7,CASSLAMEEIEQYF,TGTGCCAGCAGCTTGGCGATGGAAGAAATCGAGCAGTACTTC
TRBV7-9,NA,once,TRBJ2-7,CASNWPGADYEQYF,TGTGCCAGCAACTGGCCAGGGGCTGACTACGAGCAGTACTTC
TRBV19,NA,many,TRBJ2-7,CASSALDSTYEQYF,TGTGCCAGTAGTGCACTGGACAGCACCTACGAGCAGTACTTC
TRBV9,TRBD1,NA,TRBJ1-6,CASSFGTDISPLHF,TGTGCCAGCAGTTTCGGGACAGATATATCACCCCTCCACTTT
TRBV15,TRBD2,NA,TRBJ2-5,CATSRDNLAGSGTQYF,TGTGCCACCAGCAGAGATAACCTAGCGGGGTCGGGGACCCAGTACTTC
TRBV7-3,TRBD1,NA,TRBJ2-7,CASSTLLSTGKDEQYF,TGTGCCAGCAGTACGCTCCTTTCGACAGGGAAAGACGAGCAGTACTTC
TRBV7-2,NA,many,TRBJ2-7,CASSDDYYEQYF,TGTGCCAGCAGCGACGACTACTACGAGCAGTACTTC
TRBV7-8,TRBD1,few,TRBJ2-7,CASSLEQGLDQYF,TGTGCCAGCAGCTTGGAACAGGGGTTGGATCAGTACTTC
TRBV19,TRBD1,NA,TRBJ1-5,CASSPGQGLGLSNQLQHF,TGTGCCAGTAGTCCGGGACAGGGGCTAGGTCTGAGCAATCAGCTCCAGCATTTT
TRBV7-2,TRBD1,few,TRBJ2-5,CASSRGGRGLGETQYF,TGCGCCAGCAGCCGTGGGGGCAGGGGGCTCGGAGAGACCCAGTACTTC
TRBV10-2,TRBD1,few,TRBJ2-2,CASSGYSGTGDTGELFF,TGCGCCAGCAGCGGCTATTCCGGGACAGGAGACACCGGGGAGCTGTTTTTT
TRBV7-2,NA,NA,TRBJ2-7,CASSPHPVNEQYF,TGTGCCAGCAGCCCACACCCGGTTAACGAGCAGTACTTC
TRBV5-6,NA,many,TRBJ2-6,CASSFLRSGANVLTF,TGTGCCAGCAGCTTTCTGCGCTCTGGGGCCAACGTCCTGACTTTC
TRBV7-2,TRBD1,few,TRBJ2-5,CASSSGDRDVETQYF,TGTGCCAGCAGCTCCGGGGACAGGGACGTGGAGACCCAGTACTTC
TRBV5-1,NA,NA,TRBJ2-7,CASSPTGTGRGDEQYF,TGTGCCAGCAGCCCCACCGGGACAGGTCGGGGGGACGAGCAGTACTTC
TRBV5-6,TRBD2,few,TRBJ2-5,CASSLVVAGPGETQYF,TGTGCCAGCAGCTTGGTAGTAGCGGGACCTGGAGAGACCCAGTACTTC
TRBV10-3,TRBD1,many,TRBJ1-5,CATGTGHNQPQHF,TGTGCCACCGGGACAGGGCACAATCAGCCCCAGCATTTT
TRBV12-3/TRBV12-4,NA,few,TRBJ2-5,CASSPSGPETQYF,TGTGCCAGCAGCCCATCGGGCCCTGAGACCCAGTACTTC
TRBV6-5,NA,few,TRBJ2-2,CASSPSDFTGELFF,TGTGCCAGCAGTCCCTCGGACTTCACCGGGGAGCTGTTTTTT
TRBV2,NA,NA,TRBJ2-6,CASSESAGANVLTF,TGTGCCAGCAGTGAAAGCGCAGGGGCCAACGTCCTGACTTTC